This entry lists 7 T cell receptor beta chains sequenced from one sample in a study of identical twins. TCRdb fed the 5' RACE reads into MiXCR, producing one record per CDR3 protein. The sample consists of some 330,000 distinct CDR3 sequences, about 9% of them appearing once. The sample was naive T cells sorted from blood. These receptor sequences come from a woman between 45 and 60 years old in good health.

This clonotype was counted at least ten times. The chain carries TRBV7-9 and TRBJ1-2; D gene ambiguous. This CDR3 region has 14 residues. The ends were cut back, 1 base at V and 2 bases at J, with 8 bases in the middle. The germline CDR1 and CDR2 sequences are SEHNR and FQNEAQ (reference sequence). The CDR3 DNA reads as TGTGCCAGCAGCTTAGGGCAACGAAACTATGGCTACACCTTC. Translated, it gives CASSLGQRNYGYTF.

The genes are TRBV29-1 and TRBJ2-1; D is possibly TRBD2 (5 bases). CDR1 SQVTM and CDR2 ANQGSEA come from the germline V gene. The V end was cut by 7 bases, the J end by 8 bases, with 9 bases between. This CDR3 is built from 10 residues. CDR3 nucleotides: TGCAGCGCTGTGAGGGATGAGCAGTTCTTC. It is translated as CSAVRDEQFF.

The rearrangement uses TRBV5-1 and TRBJ2-1, with a tentative D call TRBD2 (6 bases). The CDR3 has 13 amino acids. Looked up from germline, CDR1 is SGHRS and CDR2 is YFSETQ. V lost 4 bases, J lost 9 bases, and 14 bases lay in between. CDR3 protein: CASSISSAVEQFF. The CDR3 bases are TGCGCCAGCAGCATTTCTAGCGCAGTTGAGCAGTTCTTC.

The chain couples TRBV3-1 to TRBJ2-5, with TRBD2 as a possible D gene (6 bases). Germline values: CDR1 LGHDT, CDR2 YNNKEL (reference sequence). This CDR3 has 16 residues. The germline V and J ends were trimmed by 3 bases and 1 base, with 15 bases remaining between them. The CDR3 reads CASSHSISGRQETQYF. The CDR3 region has the DNA TGTGCCAGCAGCCATTCTATAAGCGGGCGCCAAGAGACCCAGTACTTC.

This clonotype was recorded at least ten times. This chain uses TRBV4-1 with TRBJ2-1; 12 nucleotides match TRBD2. Germline CDR1 is MGHRA and CDR2 is YSYEKL. Losses at the gene ends were 5 bases for V and 9 bases for J; bases not matched to a gene: 8. The CDR3 sequence is 15 residues long. This CDR3 reads CASSIRLAGVIEQFF. For the CDR3, the DNA is TGCGCCAGCAGCATCCGACTAGCGGGAGTTATTGAGCAGTTCTTC.

The genes are TRBV5-1 and TRBJ2-1; TRBD1 or TRBD2 may be the D gene (6 bases each). CDR1 SGHRS and CDR2 YFSETQ come from the germline V gene. This CDR3 spans 13 amino acids. V shed 9 bases and J shed 0 bases, with 10 bases lying between them. The CDR3 loop is CATGGPSYNEQFF. CDR3 nucleotide sequence: TGCGCCACCGGGGGCCCCTCCTACAATGAGCAGTTCTTC.

This clonotype was counted a few times. The J gene is TRBJ2-2, the V gene TRBV4-1; no definite D call. CDR1 is MGHRA and CDR2 is YSYEKL in the germline V gene. Trimming removed 0 bases from V and 5 bases from J, with 19 bases in between. This CDR3 contains 18 residues. CDR3 region: CASSQDSAGAVKTGELFF. The CDR3 DNA is TGCGCCAGCAGCCAAGATTCGGCAGGAGCAGTAAAAACCGGGGAGCTGTTTTTT.